What follows are 32 T cell receptor beta chains derived from one specimen sequenced in a study of CD8+ T cells in alopecia areata. This sample's treatment: oral pan-JAK inhibitor, 5-10 mg twice daily. Once RNA had been extracted, it was reverse transcribed into cDNA to act as the sequencing template. TCRdb's copy holds only in-frame clones and misses some; the assay was immunoSEQ multiplex PCR. The repertoire holds roughly 100,000 clones, with approximately 84% as singletons. This specimen was CD8+ T cells sorted from blood, taken between weeks 30 and 35, from a patient treated with tofacitinib. The source is a human donor with alopecia areata.

This chain joins TRBV30 and TRBJ2-1; TRBD1 or TRBD2 may be the D gene (5 bases each). Trimming removed 1 base at V and 3 bases at J, with 13 bases between. The CDR3 extends over 15 amino acids. Germline V lookup: CDR1 GTSNPN, CDR2 SVGIG (reference sequence). Here the CDR3 reads CAWSATGTIYNEQFF. As DNA, the CDR3 is TGTGCCTGGAGTGCTACCGGGACGATCTACAATGAGCAGTTCTTC.

The CDR3 sequence is CASSQGGVGVGELFF. The CDR3 nucleotides are TGCGCCAGCAGCCAAGGAGGCGTAGGTGTCGGGGAGCTGTTTTTT. The chain carries TRBV4-1 and TRBJ2-2; no definite D call. The CDR3 spans 15 residues. V lost 1 base, J lost 7 bases, and 13 bases lay in between. Per the germline V gene, CDR1 is MGHRA and CDR2 is YSYEKL.

This chain links TRBV2 with TRBJ2-7; D assignment may be TRBD1 or TRBD2 (5 bases each). The CDR3 consists of 14 residues. Looked up from germline, CDR1 is SNHLY and CDR2 is FYNNEI. The ends were cut back, 8 bases at V and 3 bases at J, with 17 bases in the middle. The CDR3 DNA reads TGTGCCAGCTGTCCGGAGGAGACAGACTACGAGCAGTACTTC. Protein: CASCPEETDYEQYF.

V gene TRBV19 combines with J gene TRBJ2-7, with D perhaps matching TRBD1 (5 bases). The CDR3 totals 16 residues. Trimming stripped 0 bases from V and 5 bases from J, with 17 bases between. The V gene's germline CDR1 is LNHDA and CDR2 SQIVND (reference sequence). The CDR3 protein is CASSIDWGQVEDEQYF. For the CDR3, the DNA is TGTGCCAGTAGTATAGATTGGGGCCAGGTGGAAGACGAGCAGTACTTC.

This chain joins TRBV5-1 and TRBJ2-1, with D perhaps matching TRBD2 (6 bases). The germline gives CDR1 SGHRS, CDR2 YFSETQ. V lost 2 bases and J lost 8, with 14 bases in between. The CDR3 contains 14 residues. CDR3 protein: CASSLFGGSDEQFF. The CDR3 coding sequence is TGCGCCAGCAGCTTATTCGGGGGAAGCGATGAGCAGTTCTTC.

The chain combines TRBV6-5 with TRBJ2-1; 7 bases align to TRBD2. The CDR3 length is 15 residues. Looked up from germline, CDR1 is MNHEY and CDR2 is SVGAGI. The trim removed 5 bases at V and 3 bases at J, leaving 7 bases unmatched. CDR3 loop: CASSRATSFYNEQFF. DNA of the CDR3: TGTGCCAGCAGTCGAGCGACTAGCTTCTACAATGAGCAGTTCTTC.

The chain carries TRBV6-1 and TRBJ2-7; D ambiguous. The V end lost 1 base, the J end lost 6 bases, and 10 bases lay between the germline ends. The CDR3 extends over 13 amino acids. The germline gives CDR1 MNHNS, CDR2 SASEGT. In nucleotides, the CDR3 is TGTGCCAGCAGTGAAGTAAGGTGGCGCGAGCAGTACTTC. This codes for CASSEVRWREQYF.

This clone turned up a few times. A read error may account for a junction end that differs from germline. The V call is TRBV7-7, the J call TRBJ2-2; the D gene is possibly TRBD1 (5 bases). The CDR3 spans 17 residues. CDR1 SSHAT and CDR2 FNYEAQ come from the germline V gene (reference sequence). The DNA for the CDR3 is TGTGCTAGCAGCCCGCACGCTAAAGGGGTGATCACCGGGGAGCTGTTTTTT. It specifies CASSPHAKGVITGELFF.

The J gene is TRBJ1-2, the V gene TRBV29-1; D gene ambiguous. The germline CDR1 and CDR2 sequences are SQVTM and ANQGSEA. There are 16 residues in the CDR3. The V gene lost 0 bases and the J gene lost 4 bases, with 18 bases spanning the gap. The CDR3 spells CSVEDRGTRYGYGYTF. CDR3 DNA sequence: TGCAGCGTTGAAGATCGGGGAACCAGATACGGCTATGGCTACACCTTC.

The gene calls are TRBV19 and TRBJ2-7, with 13 bases matching TRBD2. V gave up 5 bases and J gave up 3 bases; unmatched junction bases: 16. CDR3 length equals 19 residues. Germline V gene lookup returns CDR1 LNHDA and CDR2 SQIVND (reference sequence). The CDR3 bases are TGTGCCAGTAGTGTCGGGCCGGGACTAGCGGGACCAGGTGGCTACGAGCAGTACTTC. This gives the protein CASSVGPGLAGPGGYEQYF.

The rearrangement joins TRBV27 to TRBJ1-1, with no clear D. With 0 bases removed from V and 6 bases from J, the gap between germline ends came to 8 bases. The germline CDR1 and CDR2 sequences are MNHEY and SMNVEV (reference sequence). CDR3 size: 13 residues. The CDR3 sequence: CASSLSVGAEAFF. The CDR3 DNA sequence: TGTGCCAGCAGTTTATCAGTCGGGGCTGAAGCTTTCTTT.

The chain is built from TRBV10-3 and TRBJ2-1, with no clear D. Germline values: CDR1 ENHRY, CDR2 SYGVKD. V was clipped by 3 bases and J by 5 bases, with 11 bases between them. The CDR3 is 14 amino acids. The CDR3 protein is CAISDTGYHNEQFF. In nucleotides, the CDR3 is TGTGCCATCAGTGATACTGGGTACCACAATGAGCAGTTCTTC.

This clone has a single count. Here the CDR3 reads CASSPWDRGNTQYF. In nucleotides, the CDR3 is TGTGCCAGTAGTCCTTGGGACAGGGGGAATACGCAGTATTTT. The rearrangement joins TRBV19 to TRBJ2-3; TRBD1 matches at 11 bases. In germline, CDR1 is LNHDA, CDR2 SQIVND (reference sequence). The CDR3 length is 14 residues. V was clipped by 5 bases and J by 7 bases; unmatched bases: 5.

The chain joins TRBV27 to TRBJ2-7; 8 bases are a match to TRBD1. The ends lost 0 bases at V and 2 bases at J; junction bases unmatched: 3. CDR1 is MNHEY and CDR2 is SMNVEV in the germline V gene (reference sequence). The CDR3 is 15 residues long. The CDR3 sequence: CASSLSRDRTYEQYF. CDR3 nucleotides: TGTGCCAGCAGTTTATCCCGGGACAGGACCTACGAGCAGTACTTC.

The chain combines TRBV7-9 with TRBJ1-5; no firm D call. The CDR3 has 14 amino acids. Germline V CDR1 and CDR2: SEHNR, FQNEAQ (reference sequence). The V gene lost 0 bases and the J gene lost 4 bases, with 7 bases spanning the gap. In DNA, the CDR3 is TGTGCCAGCAGCTTAGCTGGCACGAATCAGCCCCAGCATTTT. Translating it yields CASSLAGTNQPQHF.

The J gene is TRBJ1-2, the V gene TRBV9, with a weak D call TRBD1 (5 bases). Trimming pared 1 base from V and 7 bases from J, leaving 26 bases between. The CDR3 has 18 residues. Germline V gene sequence: CDR1 SGDLS, CDR2 YYNGEE. The CDR3 DNA reads as TGTGCCAGCAGCGTAAGCTTTGGCAGGGAAGGTGCGGATGCTGGCTACACCTTC. Encoded protein: CASSVSFGREGADAGYTF.

In regard to this clone: Other DNA sequences from this sample encode an identical CDR3 as well. V gene TRBV7-9 combines with J gene TRBJ2-1, with no clear D. V was cut by 3 bases and J by 9 bases, with 6 bases left in between. The CDR3 is 11 residues long. Germline CDR1 SEHNR, CDR2 FQNEAQ (reference sequence). CDR3 residues: CASSFSGEQFF. CDR3 DNA: TGTGCCAGCAGCTTTTCGGGTGAGCAGTTCTTC.

This chain uses TRBV5-1 with TRBJ2-7; D gene unclear. Germline assignment: CDR1 SGHRS and CDR2 YFSETQ. This CDR3 region has 16 residues. V shed 0 bases and J shed 0 bases, with 13 bases lying between them. The CDR3 nucleotides are TGCGCCAGCAGCTTGGTTGGGGTCCCAAGCTCCTACGAGCAGTACTTC. This codes for CASSLVGVPSSYEQYF.

The rearrangement uses TRBV5-1 and TRBJ2-7, with 8 bases fitting TRBD1. This CDR3 has 15 amino acids. CDR1 is SGHRS, CDR2 YFSETQ, per germline. With 0 bases clipped from V and 3 bases from J, the junction kept 5 bases outside the gene matches. CDR3 residues: CASSLGTGSVYEQYF. DNA of the CDR3: TGCGCCAGCAGCTTGGGGACAGGGAGCGTCTACGAGCAGTACTTC.

The J gene is TRBJ1-2, the V gene TRBV5-8, with TRBD1 matching 7 bases. Germline V gene sequence: CDR1 SGHTS, CDR2 YDEGEE. The CDR3 is 13 residues long. After removal of 4 bases from V and 7 bases from J, the junction contained 7 bases not matched to a gene. In DNA form, the CDR3 reads TGTGCCAGCAGCCAGACAGGGCACGGTGGCTACACCTTC. It translates to CASSQTGHGGYTF.

This clone appeared once. The chain has TRBV4-1 and TRBJ1-5; 8 bases agree with TRBD1. The CDR3 extends over 16 amino acids. CDR1 is MGHRA, CDR2 YSYEKL, per germline. Unmatched junction bases numbered 6, after V lost 2 bases and J lost 3 bases. CDR3 sequence reads: CASSQQGTGSNQPQHF. Written as DNA, the CDR3 is TGCGCCAGCAGCCAACAGGGGACAGGATCCAATCAGCCCCAGCATTTT.

J is TRBJ2-7 and V is TRBV4-1; TRBD1 matches at 7 bases. This CDR3 region has 15 residues. Per germline, CDR1 MGHRA and CDR2 YSYEKL. The junction had 11 bases not matched to a gene; V was cut back by 4 bases and J by 5 bases. The CDR3 spells CASSPDREMGDEQYF. CDR3 nucleotide sequence: TGCGCCAGCAGCCCTGACAGGGAGATGGGCGACGAGCAGTACTTC.

This clone was observed a single time. The chain recombines TRBV13 with TRBJ2-7; a weak D match, TRBD1 (5 bases). Looked up from germline, CDR1 is PRHDT and CDR2 is FYEKMQ (reference sequence). The CDR3 is made up of 14 amino acids. The ends were cut back, 2 bases at V and 4 bases at J, with 12 bases in the middle. The CDR3 loop is CASSLQGMLYEQYF. CDR3 nucleotide sequence: TGTGCCAGCAGCTTACAGGGAATGCTATACGAGCAGTACTTC. The full variable domain, with the rest looked up from reference TRBV13 and TRBJ2-7, is AAGVIQSPRHLIKEKRETATLKCYPIPRHDTVYWYQQGPGQDPQFLISFYEKMQSDKGSIPDRFSAQQFSDYHSELNMSSLELGDSALYFCASSLQGMLYEQYFGPGTRLTVT.

The chain employs TRBV27 and TRBJ2-7; possible D gene TRBD1, 5 bases. This CDR3 has 12 residues. Germline CDR1 MNHEY, CDR2 SMNVEV (reference sequence). Trimming left V 2 bases short and J 6 bases short, with 8 bases between. CDR3 protein: CASSLTGSEQYF. The CDR3 bases are TGTGCCAGCAGTTTAACAGGCTCCGAGCAGTACTTC.

In DNA, the CDR3 is TGTGCCAGCACAAGGTTAGACACAGATACGCAGTATTTT. This sequence encodes CASTRLDTDTQYF. The rearrangement uses TRBV2 and TRBJ2-3; D is unresolved. Per germline, CDR1 SNHLY and CDR2 FYNNEI. The CDR3 length is 13 residues. The germline V and J ends were trimmed by 7 bases and 2 bases, with 10 bases remaining between them.

The V call is TRBV9, the J call TRBJ1-5; the D gene is possibly TRBD1 (6 bases). Trimming shortened V by 3 bases and J by 1 base, and 8 bases separated the two germline ends. Germline V gene lookup returns CDR1 SGDLS and CDR2 YYNGEE. CDR3 length: 14 residues. CDR3 protein: CASSGGQSNQPQHF. CDR3 bases: TGTGCCAGCAGCGGAGGACAGAGCAATCAGCCCCAGCATTTT.

The chain links TRBV6-1 to TRBJ2-4; D not resolved. The V gene's germline CDR1 is MNHNS and CDR2 SASEGT. There are 15 residues in the CDR3. Trimming left V 5 bases short and J 0 bases short, with 11 bases between. The CDR3 DNA follows: TGTGCCAGCAGTCCCCTGATCCTAGCCAAAAACATTCAGTACTTC. Encoded protein: CASSPLILAKNIQYF.

This clone was seen a few times. V usage is TRBV12-5 and J usage is TRBJ2-3, with a tentative D call TRBD1 (5 bases). Germline V gene sequence: CDR1 LGHNT, CDR2 FRNRAP. The V end lost 1 base, the J end lost 1 base, and 9 bases lay between the germline ends. The CDR3 has 15 residues. The CDR3 is CASGLDIRGTDTQYF. In DNA form, the CDR3 reads TGTGCTAGTGGTTTGGACATCAGGGGCACAGATACGCAGTATTTT.

The chain employs TRBV19 and TRBJ2-1; 10 bases are a match to TRBD2. After removal of 7 bases from V and 7 bases from J, the junction contained 4 bases not matched to a gene. The CDR3 is 13 residues long. The V gene's germline CDR1 is LNHDA and CDR2 SQIVND (reference sequence). CDR3 sequence: CASTPAGGNEQFF. In DNA form, the CDR3 reads TGTGCCAGTACCCCAGCGGGGGGGAATGAGCAGTTCTTC.

The chain employs TRBV20-1 and TRBJ1-2, with D unresolved. The CDR3 is 9 amino acids. The germline CDR1 and CDR2 sequences are DFQATT and SNEGSKA (reference sequence). V gave up 5 bases and J gave up 4 bases, with 2 bases separating them. The CDR3 loop is CSAPYGYTF. The DNA for the CDR3 is TGCAGTGCTCCCTATGGCTACACCTTC.

The chain links TRBV12-5 to TRBJ2-7; TRBD1 matches 9 bases. Germline V gives CDR1 LGHNT, CDR2 FRNRAP. The CDR3 covers 12 residues. Trimming removed 6 bases from V and 7 bases from J; junction bases left unmatched: 4. The CDR3 nucleotides read TGTGCTAGTGGCCTGGACAGGGGTGAGCAGTACTTC. It translates to CASGLDRGEQYF.

This chain joins TRBV23-1 and TRBJ2-5, with D perhaps TRBD1 or TRBD2 (5 bases each). TRBV23-1 is an open reading frame whose function is uncertain. This CDR3 spans 16 amino acids. V was trimmed by 2 bases and J by 2 bases, leaving 15 bases between them. This chain's CDR3 is CASSQNRDGRQETQYF. The DNA of the CDR3 is TGCGCCAGCAGTCAAAACCGGGACGGTAGACAAGAGACCCAGTACTTC.